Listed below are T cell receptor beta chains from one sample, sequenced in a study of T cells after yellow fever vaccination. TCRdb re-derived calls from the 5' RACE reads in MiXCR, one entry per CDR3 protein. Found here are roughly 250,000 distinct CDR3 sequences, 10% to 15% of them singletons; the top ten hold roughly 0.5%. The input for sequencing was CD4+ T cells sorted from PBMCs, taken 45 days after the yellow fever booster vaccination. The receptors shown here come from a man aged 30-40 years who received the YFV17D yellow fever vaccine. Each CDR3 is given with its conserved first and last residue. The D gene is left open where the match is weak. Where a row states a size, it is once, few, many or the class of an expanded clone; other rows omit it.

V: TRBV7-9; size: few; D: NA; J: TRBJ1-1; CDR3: CASTQGRDTEAFF; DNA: TGTGCCAGTACCCAGGGCAGGGACACTGAAGCTTTCTTT
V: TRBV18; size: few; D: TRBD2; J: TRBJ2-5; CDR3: CASSPPMGGETQYF; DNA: TGTGCCAGCTCACCACCGATGGGGGGGGAGACCCAGTACTTC
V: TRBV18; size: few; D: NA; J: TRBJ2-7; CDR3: CASSQEPYEQYF; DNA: TGTGCCAGCTCACAGGAACCCTACGAGCAGTACTTC
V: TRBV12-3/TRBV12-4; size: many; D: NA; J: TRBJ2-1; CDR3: CASSPTGRLLGIQQFF; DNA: TGTGCCAGCAGCCCTACTGGTAGGCTATTGGGCATCCAGCAGTTCTTC
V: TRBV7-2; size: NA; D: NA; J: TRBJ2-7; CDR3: CASSLRVAGSRQSSSYEQYF; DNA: TGTGCCAGCAGCTTACGCGTTGCGGGTTCACGTCAGTCGAGCTCCTACGAGCAGTACTTC
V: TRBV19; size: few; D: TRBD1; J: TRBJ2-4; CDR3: CASSNSRDRGRSIQYF; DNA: TGTGCCAGTAGTAATTCCCGGGACAGGGGGCGAAGCATTCAGTACTTC
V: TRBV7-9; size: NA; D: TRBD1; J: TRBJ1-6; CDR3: CASSLALQGANSPLHF; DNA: TGTGCCAGCAGCTTAGCGCTTCAGGGGGCAAATTCACCCCTCCACTTT
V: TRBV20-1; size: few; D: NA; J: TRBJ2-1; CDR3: CSASGDNEQFF; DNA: TGCAGTGCTAGTGGGGACAATGAGCAGTTCTTC
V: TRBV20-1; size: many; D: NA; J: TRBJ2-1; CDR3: CSASTLYNEQFF; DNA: TGCAGTGCTAGTACACTTTACAATGAGCAGTTCTTC
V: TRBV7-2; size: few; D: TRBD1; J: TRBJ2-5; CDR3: CASSLSRGRETQYF; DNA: TGTGCCAGCAGCTTAAGCAGGGGGCGGGAGACCCAGTACTTC
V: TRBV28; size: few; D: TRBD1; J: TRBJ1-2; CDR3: CASSFADRGWDGYTF; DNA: TGTGCCAGCAGTTTTGCGGACAGGGGGTGGGATGGCTACACCTTC
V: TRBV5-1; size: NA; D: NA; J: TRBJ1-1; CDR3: CASSTGRMNTEAFF; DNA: TGCGCCAGCAGTACCGGGAGGATGAACACTGAAGCTTTCTTT
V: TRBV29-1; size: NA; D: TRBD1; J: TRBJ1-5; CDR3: CSVGQGADQPQHF; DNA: TGCAGCGTGGGACAGGGGGCCGATCAGCCCCAGCATTTT
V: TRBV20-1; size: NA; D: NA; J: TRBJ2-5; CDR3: CSASRNRGGAKIETQYF; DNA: TGCAGTGCTAGCAGAAACAGGGGGGGTGCCAAGATAGAGACCCAGTACTTC
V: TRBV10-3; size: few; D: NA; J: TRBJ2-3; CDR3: CAIAGPTSTDTQYF; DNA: TGTGCCATCGCGGGGCCCACCAGCACAGATACGCAGTATTTT
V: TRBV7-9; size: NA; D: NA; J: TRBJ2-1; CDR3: CASSPGGKHNEQFF; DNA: TGTGCCAGCAGCCCGGGCGGAAAACACAATGAGCAGTTCTTC
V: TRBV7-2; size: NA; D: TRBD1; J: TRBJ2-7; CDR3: CASSFRDSHEQYF; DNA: TGTGCCAGCAGCTTCCGGGACAGCCACGAGCAGTACTTC
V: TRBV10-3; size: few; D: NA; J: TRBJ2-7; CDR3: CAISEPAGSKNEQYF; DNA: TGTGCCATCAGTGAACCCGCAGGGTCGAAAAACGAGCAGTACTTC
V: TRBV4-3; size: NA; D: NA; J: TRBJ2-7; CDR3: CASSQEIRGSSYEQYF; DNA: TGCGCCAGCAGCCAAGAGATCCGGGGGAGCTCCTACGAGCAGTACTTC
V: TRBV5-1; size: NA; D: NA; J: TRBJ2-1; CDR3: CASSLGRGGVHREQFF; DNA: TGCGCCAGCAGCTTAGGTCGTGGCGGAGTCCACAGGGAGCAGTTCTTC
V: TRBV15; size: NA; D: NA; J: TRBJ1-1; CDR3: CATSRDPRRARMNTEAFF; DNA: TGTGCCACCAGCAGAGATCCCAGGAGGGCCAGAATGAACACTGAAGCTTTCTTT
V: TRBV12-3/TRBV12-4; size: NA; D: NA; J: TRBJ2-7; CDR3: CASSSSSSYEQYF; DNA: TGTGCCAGCAGTTCATCCTCTTCCTACGAGCAGTACTTC
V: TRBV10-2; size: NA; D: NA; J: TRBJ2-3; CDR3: CASSESSSTDTQYF; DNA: TGCGCCAGCAGTGAGTCTTCTAGCACAGATACGCAGTATTTT